The T cell receptor beta chain under discussion was sequenced for a study of CD8+CD57+ T cells in acquired aplastic anemia. Study-wide findings and caveats: Some 28 CD8+ CDR3 sequences occurred in both the patients and the controls.

Unmatched junction bases numbered 6, after V lost 5 bases and J lost 2 bases. Germline assignment: CDR1 SEHNR and CDR2 FQNEAQ (reference sequence). The CDR3 covers 15 residues. Investigators profiled TCR beta VDJ and CDR3 from genomic DNA template. One entry per CDR3 protein results from TCRdb running MiXCR on the reads. The profile shows about 98,000 distinct CDR3 sequences, 65% to 70% of them singletons. This clonotype was seen a few times. Antigen unknown. This may come from a read error, since a much larger clone is one base off. Patients who underwent sequencing had shown CD8+CD57+ cell expansion by flow cytometry. The enrolled patients all had severe acquired aplastic anemia. At the time of blood sampling, patients had not yet received any therapy.

The TCR sequence derives from a human donor with aplastic anemia. Input material: sorted CD4+, CD8+, or CD8+CD57+ T cells (not recorded which) from PBMCs. The chain joins TRBV7-9 to TRBJ1-3, with 7 bases matching TRBD1. The CDR3 sequence: CASSLDRVAGNTIYF. DNA for the CDR3: TGTGCCAGCAGCCTTGACAGGGTGGCTGGAAACACCATATATTTT.